These 32 T cell receptor beta chains were sequenced from one sample in a study of blood T cell repertoires in COVID-19. The repertoire was sequenced with immunoSEQ multiplex PCR; TCRdb's copy has only in-frame clones and lacks some. The sample yields approximately 280,000 clones, approximately 91% seen once. The source material was peripheral blood. The receptors come from a man aged 50-59 years with acute or convalescent COVID-19.

The chain has TRBV7-3 and TRBJ2-5; tentative D call: TRBD1 (6 bases). V was cut by 5 bases and J by 1 base, with 14 bases left in between. The CDR3 has 15 amino acids. CDR1 SGHTA and CDR2 FQGTGA come from the germline V gene. The CDR3 region is CASSPSRGGQETQYF. The CDR3 nucleotides read TGTGCCAGCAGCCCAAGCAGGGGCGGCCAAGAGACCCAGTACTTC.

The rearrangement uses TRBV7-9 and TRBJ1-2, with a tentative D call TRBD1 (5 bases). The germline gives CDR1 SEHNR, CDR2 FQNEAQ (reference sequence). The CDR3 extends over 17 amino acids. Between the trimmed V and J ends, which lost 5 bases and 0 bases, there was a span of 19 bases. The CDR3 spells CASSQGKQVTANYGYTF. The CDR3 DNA follows: TGTGCCAGCAGCCAAGGGAAACAGGTGACTGCTAACTATGGCTACACCTTC.

This clone has a single count. Here the CDR3 reads CASSLEGAGVEQPQHF. The CDR3, as DNA: TGCGCCAGCAGCTTGGAGGGGGCAGGGGTGGAACAGCCCCAGCATTTT. The chain carries TRBV5-1 and TRBJ1-5; 7 bases fit TRBD1. CDR1 and CDR2 (germline): SGHRS, YFSETQ. This CDR3 has 16 amino acids. V gave up 0 bases and J gave up 7 bases; unmatched junction bases: 10.

The V and J genes are TRBV9 and TRBJ2-2; D ambiguous. This CDR3 is 16 amino acids long. Germline V CDR1 and CDR2: SGDLS, YYNGEE. V lost 4 bases, J lost 2 bases, and 15 bases lay in between. The CDR3 bases are TGTGCCAGCAGCCCGCGGCTCCCAGCCAACACCGGGGAGCTGTTTTTT. It specifies CASSPRLPANTGELFF.

This clone has just a few counts. The chain recombines TRBV7-3 with TRBJ2-5; TRBD1 matches 10 bases. Germline loops: CDR1 SGHTA, CDR2 FQGTGA. The CDR3 has 17 amino acids. V trimming: 5 bases; J trimming: 4 bases; junction bases outside the gene matches: 13. The DNA for the CDR3 is TGTGCCAGCAGCGCAGGGTTGACAGGGGGCAATACAGAGACCCAGTACTTC. Translated: CASSAGLTGGNTETQYF.

This chain joins TRBV5-8 and TRBJ2-1; perhaps TRBD2 as D (5 bases). CDR1 and CDR2 (germline): SGHTS, YDEGEE. The CDR3 is made up of 13 amino acids. Deletions cut 4 bases from V and 9 bases from J, with 14 bases between. CDR3 residues: CASSDTRMGEQFF. The CDR3 region has the DNA TGTGCCAGCAGCGACACTAGAATGGGTGAGCAGTTCTTC.

This clone has a handful of counts. The chain employs TRBV10-1 and TRBJ1-2; 7 bases agree with TRBD1. CDR3 length equals 15 residues. Per germline, CDR1 WNHNN and CDR2 SYGVQD (reference sequence). The trim removed 2 bases at V and 4 bases at J, leaving 7 bases unmatched. The CDR3 loop reads CASSERTGSIYGYTF. DNA for the CDR3: TGCGCCAGCAGTGAGAGGACAGGTTCTATCTATGGCTACACCTTC.

This chain connects TRBV7-9 to TRBJ1-2; 11 nucleotides agree with TRBD1. Germline V CDR1 and CDR2: SEHNR, FQNEAQ (reference sequence). This CDR3 spans 17 amino acids. V was clipped by 0 bases and J by 4 bases; unmatched bases: 7. CDR3 DNA sequence: TGTGCCAGCAGCTTAGCGCGTGGACAGGGGGCTAGCTATGGCTACACCTTC. Translated: CASSLARGQGASYGYTF.

The V gene is TRBV12-5, the J gene TRBJ2-5; a possible D gene is TRBD2 (5 bases). CDR1 and CDR2 (germline): LGHNT, FRNRAP. This CDR3 comprises 13 residues. Deletions cut 3 bases from V and 5 bases from J, with 10 bases between. CDR3 bases: TGTGCTAGTGGTTTACAGTCGGGGGAGACCCAGTACTTC. The encoded protein is CASGLQSGETQYF.

The chain employs TRBV30 and TRBJ1-2, with D tentatively TRBD1 (6 bases). The length of the CDR3 is 16 residues. Trimming stripped 2 bases from V and 6 bases from J, with 22 bases between. Germline assignment: CDR1 GTSNPN and CDR2 SVGIG (reference sequence). The CDR3: CAWSLTGHPLWNGYTF. The CDR3 DNA sequence: TGTGCCTGGAGTCTAACGGGACACCCCCTATGGAATGGCTACACCTTC.

V gene TRBV18 combines with J gene TRBJ2-3; 14 bases map to TRBD2. This CDR3 contains 18 residues. The germline V gene has CDR1 KGHSH and CDR2 LQKENI. V dropped 3 bases and J dropped 0; count of bases not matched to a gene: 5. The CDR3 here is CASSPGTSGGLSTDTQYF. In nucleotides, the CDR3 is TGTGCCAGCTCACCCGGGACTAGCGGGGGCCTTAGCACAGATACGCAGTATTTT. Based on the CDR3 plus reference TRBV18 and TRBJ2-3, the full variable domain is NAGVMQNPRHLVRRRGQEARLRCSPMKGHSHVYWYRQLPEEGLKFMVYLQKENIIDESGMPKERFSAEFPKEGPSILRIQQVVRGDSAAYFCASSPGTSGGLSTDTQYFGPGTRLTVL.

This chain connects TRBV15 to TRBJ2-1, with D possibly TRBD1 on 5 matching bases. V was pared by 5 bases and J by 6 bases, with 29 bases between. Germline V CDR1 and CDR2: LNHNV, YYDKDF (reference sequence). This CDR3 contains 19 residues. CDR3 DNA: TGTGCCACCAGCGCCAGGGCACAACGGGCTTTGTCAGGCGTCAATGAGCAGTTCTTC. The encoded protein is CATSARAQRALSGVNEQFF.

The V gene is TRBV6-5, the J gene TRBJ1-5, with 7 bases fitting TRBD1. Looked up from germline, CDR1 is MNHEY and CDR2 is SVGAGI. V lost 9 bases, J lost 0 bases, and 5 bases stayed unmatched. The CDR3 has 14 amino acids. The CDR3 here is CASQGVNSNQPQHF. CDR3 nucleotides: TGTGCCAGTCAGGGGGTTAATAGCAATCAGCCCCAGCATTTT.

The chain uses TRBV5-1 and TRBJ2-5; D may be TRBD2 (6 bases). Germline V CDR1 and CDR2: SGHRS, YFSETQ. This CDR3 is built from 13 residues. V lost 2 bases, J lost 4 bases, and 9 bases lay in between. The CDR3 spells CASSLRDSETQYF. The CDR3 DNA sequence: TGCGCCAGCAGCTTAAGGGACTCAGAGACCCAGTACTTC.

The rearrangement uses TRBV27 and TRBJ2-2, with D possibly matching TRBD1 (6 bases). The CDR3 sequence is 16 residues long. Germline V CDR1 and CDR2: MNHEY, SMNVEV (reference sequence). The ends were cut back, 8 bases at V and 1 base at J, with 17 bases in the middle. CDR3 DNA sequence: TGTGCCAGCCGAACTTGGGCAGGGGTGAACACCGGGGAGCTGTTTTTT. Its protein product is CASRTWAGVNTGELFF.

This clone was detected only a few times. V is TRBV18 and J is TRBJ1-1, with 10 bases matching TRBD1. The CDR3 has 16 amino acids. The V and J ends lost 0 bases and 1 base, in that order; junction bases with no gene match: 2. Germline V gives CDR1 KGHSH, CDR2 LQKENI. CDR3 sequence (DNA): TGTGCCAGCTCACCACCCCGGACAGGGGGGAACACTGAAGCTTTCTTT. Its protein product is CASSPPRTGGNTEAFF.

The rearrangement joins TRBV5-1 to TRBJ2-7; 9 bases agree with TRBD2. The CDR3 contains 13 residues. Looked up from germline, CDR1 is SGHRS and CDR2 is YFSETQ. V shed 3 bases and J 6 bases; nucleotides not matched to a gene: 4. Here the CDR3 DNA reads TGCGCCAGCAGCTCGCGGGAGGGGCTCGAGCAGTACTTC. This sequence encodes CASSSREGLEQYF. Using reference TRBV5-1 and TRBJ2-7 for the parts outside the CDR3, the full variable domain is KAGVTQTPRYLIKTRGQQVTLSCSPISGHRSVSWYQQTPGQGLQFLFEYFSETQRNKGNFPGRFSGRQFSNSRSEMNVSTLELGDSALYLCASSSREGLEQYFGPGTRLTVT.

This clone was detected once. The V call is TRBV30, the J call TRBJ1-5; 7 positions agree with TRBD1. Germline V lookup: CDR1 GTSNPN, CDR2 SVGIG (reference sequence). CDR3 length: 13 amino acids. The V gene end was trimmed by 4 bases and the J gene end by 7 bases; junction bases not matched to a gene: 7. CDR3 nucleotide sequence: TGTGCCTGGAAACAGGACAGGTGGCAGCCCCAGCATTTT. Translated, it gives CAWKQDRWQPQHF.

This chain uses TRBV7-2 with TRBJ2-7; 9 bases align to TRBD2. V lost 4 bases, J lost 2 bases, and 6 bases stayed unmatched. Germline V gene data show CDR1 as SGHTA and CDR2 as FQGNSA. CDR3 size: 15 residues. As DNA, the CDR3 is TGTGCCAGCAGCTCCCAGCGGGGGGAGACCTACGAGCAGTACTTC. Translated, it gives CASSSQRGETYEQYF.

This clone was found once. The rearrangement joins TRBV6-5 to TRBJ1-6; 8 nucleotides match TRBD1. Germline V gene data show CDR1 as MNHEY and CDR2 as SVGAGI. The CDR3 is made up of 15 amino acids. V shed 6 bases and J 6 bases; nucleotides not matched to a gene: 7. The CDR3 nucleotides are TGTGCCAGCAGCTCACAGGGGGGCTCTAATTCACCCCTCCACTTT. It yields the protein CASSSQGGSNSPLHF.

The count of this clone is one. The chain recombines TRBV19 with TRBJ1-6; D may be TRBD1 (6 bases). The germline gives CDR1 LNHDA, CDR2 SQIVND (reference sequence). Deletions cut 7 bases from V and 9 bases from J, with 13 bases between. CDR3 length: 13 amino acids. CDR3 protein: CASMGGQISPLHF. In DNA, the CDR3 is TGTGCCAGTATGGGGGGGCAAATTTCACCCCTCCACTTT.

This chain uses TRBV6-4 with TRBJ2-3, with D possibly matching TRBD1 (6 bases). Germline V gives CDR1 MRHNA, CDR2 SNTAGT. The V gene lost 2 bases and the J gene lost 4 bases, with 13 bases spanning the gap. There are 15 residues in the CDR3. The CDR3 region is CASSDIKYRADTQYF. CDR3 bases: TGTGCCAGCAGTGACATAAAGTACAGGGCAGATACGCAGTATTTT.

This chain links TRBV5-1 with TRBJ1-4; 7 bases match TRBD1. This CDR3 spans 14 amino acids. J lost 4 bases, V lost 1 base, and 1 base had no gene match. Germline loops: CDR1 SGHRS, CDR2 YFSETQ. CDR3: CASSLTGVNEKLFF. In nucleotides, the CDR3 is TGCGCCAGCAGCTTGACAGGGGTTAATGAAAAACTGTTTTTT.

J is TRBJ2-3 and V is TRBV10-3; TRBD2 matches at 7 bases. The V gene's germline CDR1 is ENHRY and CDR2 SYGVKD. The CDR3 is 17 residues long. Unmatched junction bases numbered 12, after V lost 5 bases and J lost 1 base. Written as DNA, the CDR3 is TGTGCCATCAGTCCGGCCGTAATCACTAGCGGCACAGATACGCAGTATTTT. This gives the protein CAISPAVITSGTDTQYF.

V usage is TRBV5-1 and J usage is TRBJ2-5; TRBD2 matches at 8 bases. Germline CDR1 SGHRS, CDR2 YFSETQ. This CDR3 spans 12 amino acids. V was clipped by 5 bases and J by 5 bases; unmatched bases: 2. The CDR3 bases are TGCGCCAGCAGTCGGGAGGGGGAGACCCAGTACTTC. As protein: CASSREGETQYF.

This chain joins TRBV4-2 and TRBJ2-1, with TRBD2 identical over 9 bases. The germline V gene has CDR1 LGHNA and CDR2 YNFKEQ. CDR3 length: 21 amino acids. After removal of 2 bases from V and 4 bases from J, the junction contained 21 bases not matched to a gene. The CDR3 reads CASSQPSRERGAPPLYNEQFF. CDR3 in DNA: TGTGCCAGCAGCCAACCCTCCCGGGAGCGGGGGGCCCCACCCTTATACAATGAGCAGTTCTTC.

CDR3 bases: TGTGCCTGGAGTGTAGACAGCATAGTGCAGTTCTTC. Its protein product is CAWSVDSIVQFF. This chain joins TRBV30 and TRBJ2-1; maybe TRBD1 (5 bases). Germline V CDR1 and CDR2: GTSNPN, SVGIG (reference sequence). The V and J ends lost 0 bases and 12 bases respectively, with 12 bases between them. The CDR3 has 12 amino acids.

This clone has only a few counts. The chain carries TRBV13 and TRBJ2-7, with 11 bases fitting TRBD1. The CDR3 is made up of 14 amino acids. The J segment lost 9 bases and the V segment lost 4 bases, leaving 8 bases of the junction unmatched. CDR1 and CDR2 (germline): PRHDT, FYEKMQ (reference sequence). CDR3 protein: CASSSGTGGRVQYF. In DNA, the CDR3 is TGTGCCAGCAGCTCTGGGACAGGGGGACGGGTGCAGTACTTC. Complete variable domain (other parts from reference TRBV13 and TRBJ2-7): AAGVIQSPRHLIKEKRETATLKCYPIPRHDTVYWYQQGPGQDPQFLISFYEKMQSDKGSIPDRFSAQQFSDYHSELNMSSLELGDSALYFCASSSGTGGRVQYFGPGTRLTVT.

The chain recombines TRBV5-4 with TRBJ1-2; tentatively, D is TRBD1 (6 bases). The germline gives CDR1 SGHNT, CDR2 YYREEE (reference sequence). This CDR3 contains 16 residues. V lost 1 base and J 2 bases, leaving 15 bases between the germline ends. CDR3 DNA sequence: TGTGCCAGCAGCTTGTTCGGAAGGACAGCAAACTATGGCTACACCTTC. This sequence encodes CASSLFGRTANYGYTF.

This sequence joins TRBV5-4 and TRBJ2-3; TRBD2 matches 9 bases. CDR3 size: 16 residues. V gave up 0 bases and J gave up 0 bases; unmatched junction bases: 2. CDR1 SGHNT and CDR2 YYREEE come from the germline V gene (reference sequence). CDR3 loop: CASSLASGISTDTQYF. DNA for the CDR3: TGTGCCAGCAGCTTGGCTAGCGGGATTAGCACAGATACGCAGTATTTT.

The count of this clone is one. Other DNA sequences from this sample encode an identical CDR3 as well. This chain links TRBV18 with TRBJ2-7; 11 bases are shared with TRBD1. V shed 6 bases, J shed 4 bases, and the junction held 5 bases outside the gene matches. This CDR3 is 14 amino acids long. Germline-derived CDR1 and CDR2 are KGHSH and LQKENI. CDR3 in DNA: TGTGCCAGCTCCCCCGGGACAGGGGGGTACGAGCAGTACTTC. It yields the protein CASSPGTGGYEQYF.

The chain links TRBV6-6 to TRBJ1-1; D gene uncertain. Looked up from germline, CDR1 is MNHNY and CDR2 is SVGAGI (reference sequence). Trimming shortened V by 6 bases and J by 4 bases, and 12 bases separated the two germline ends. The CDR3 spans 13 residues. The CDR3 DNA follows: TGTGCCAGCAGGACGACATCGAGCACTGAAGCTTTCTTT. Its translation: CASRTTSSTEAFF.